The text below deals with one T cell receptor (beta chain). What it binds is unknown. TCRdb passed the RT-PCR reads through MiXCR, listing each CDR3 protein once. The data show about 310,000 distinct CDR3 sequences, roughly 20% seen once. With 3 bases removed from V and 2 bases from J, the gap between germline ends came to 6 bases. Looked up from germline, CDR1 is SGHTA and CDR2 is FQGTGA. This CDR3 contains 13 residues. This sample is part of a study of response to subunit inactivated influenza vaccine. Points from the study as a whole: There was a suggestion from the authors that each seasonal influenza vaccination recruits few new T cells.

This chain uses TRBV7-3 with TRBJ2-3; maybe TRBD2 (5 bases). The sequenced sample was PBMCs from blood, obtained 21 months after vaccination. This clonotype originated in a man between 50 and 69 years old who received an inactivated influenza vaccine. The CDR3 DNA sequence: TGTGCCAGCAGCTTTGGACTCACAGATACGCAGTATTTT. Its protein product is CASSFGLTDTQYF.